Shown below are 9 T cell receptor beta chains from a single sample sequenced in a study of blood T cells in healthy people across ages (dated by TCRdb to the mid-2010s). Receptor libraries were prepared by 5' RACE. Data came from an Illumina HiSeq 2500. A second PCR of roughly 7 to 12 cycles was run with a J-beta primer mix and a sample-barcoded 5' primer. TCRdb passed the public sequencing reads through fastp at Q25 and MiXCR, retaining productive beta sequences. Identical CDR3 proteins give one entry, which carries the most common genes and DNA. Within this sample are 1.5 million to 2 million distinct CDR3 sequences, with over 25% of them counted one time only. The ten largest clonotypes hold 7% to 9% of the sample. Sequenced: blood. The receptors were sampled from a woman younger than 45 in good health.

The chain employs TRBV7-2 and TRBJ2-1; possible D gene TRBD1, 5 bases. The J call may be incorrect, as the DNA end agrees better with TRBJ2-7. The CDR3 runs 15 residues. Per the germline V gene, CDR1 is SGHTA and CDR2 is FQGNSA. The CDR3 is CASRQVVSSYNEQYF. Here the CDR3 DNA reads TGTGCCAGCAGACAGGTCGTCAGCTCCTACAATGAGCAGTACTTC.

The V and J genes are TRBV5-1 and TRBJ1-4; weak D call: TRBD1 (6 bases). Germline loops: CDR1 SGHRS, CDR2 YFSETQ. The germline V and J ends were trimmed by 1 base and 8 bases, with 12 bases remaining between them. This CDR3 contains 14 residues. The CDR3 loop is CASSLTGTREKLFF. CDR3 DNA sequence: TGCGCCAGCAGCTTGACAGGGACACGCGAAAAACTGTTTTTT.

A few counts support this clonotype. This sequence joins TRBV5-5 and TRBJ1-2; TRBD1 might be the D (6 bases). The CDR3 has 12 amino acids. The germline CDR1 and CDR2 sequences are SGHKS and YYEKEE (reference sequence). V was clipped by 10 bases and J by 8 bases, with 18 bases between them. The CDR3 protein is CAGRRGSRGYTF. The CDR3, as DNA: TGTGCCGGACGCAGGGGTTCGAGAGGCTACACCTTC.

This clonotype has only a few counts. The chain recombines TRBV7-2 with TRBJ2-1, with D maybe TRBD2 (6 bases). CDR1 is SGHTA and CDR2 is FQGNSA in the germline V gene. Trimming shortened V by 6 bases and J by 6 bases, and 15 bases separated the two germline ends. The CDR3 spans 14 residues. CDR3 coding DNA: TGTGCCAGCAGTTACTCTAGCGTGGGCAATGAGCAGTTCTTC. This codes for CASSYSSVGNEQFF.

This clonotype has just a few counts. V is TRBV2 and J is TRBJ1-4, with D tentatively TRBD1 (5 bases). This CDR3 has 14 residues. CDR1 and CDR2 (germline): SNHLY, FYNNEI. The ends were cut back, 5 bases at V and 4 bases at J, with 11 bases in the middle. As DNA, the CDR3 is TGTGCCAGCAGTAAAGGACAAAATAATGAAAAACTGTTTTTT. Translation gives CASSKGQNNEKLFF.

The rearrangement joins TRBV20-1 to TRBJ2-1; D may be TRBD2 (6 bases). The length of the CDR3 is 14 residues. From germline, CDR1 is DFQATT and CDR2 SNEGSKA (reference sequence). The V and J ends lost 6 bases and 1 base respectively, with 13 bases between them. This CDR3 is CSAARLASYNEQFF. CDR3 bases: TGCAGTGCAGCGCGGCTAGCGTCCTACAATGAGCAGTTCTTC.

This clonotype was recorded at least ten times. This chain joins TRBV15 and TRBJ2-7; possible D gene TRBD1, 6 bases. V shed 1 base and J shed 7 bases, with 14 bases lying between them. There are 14 residues in the CDR3. From germline, CDR1 is LNHNV and CDR2 YYDKDF (reference sequence). The CDR3 DNA sequence: TGTGCCACCAGCAGAGTGATGACAGGTCATGAGCAGTACTTC. It encodes CATSRVMTGHEQYF.

The V gene is TRBV14, the J gene TRBJ2-3, with TRBD2 matching over 8 bases. Germline lookup yields CDR1 SGHDN and CDR2 FVKESK. J lost 2 bases, V lost 2 bases, and 6 bases had no gene match. This CDR3 is 16 amino acids long. The CDR3 region is CASSQSLAGLTDTQYF. CDR3 sequence (DNA): TGTGCCAGCAGCCAATCTTTAGCGGGACTCACAGATACGCAGTATTTT. The entire variable domain, with the rest obtained from reference TRBV14 and TRBJ2-3, is as follows: EAGVTQFPSHSVIEKGQTVTLRCDPISGHDNLYWYRRVMGKEIKFLLHFVKESKQDESGMPNNRFLAERTGGTYSTLKVQPAELEDSGVYFCASSQSLAGLTDTQYFGPGTRLTVL.

The J gene is TRBJ2-3, the V gene TRBV12-3 or TRBV12-4, with no clear D. Trimming cost V 3 bases and J 0 bases, with 10 bases left between them. This CDR3 has 15 residues. CDR3 coding DNA: TGTGCCAGCAGTTTCGACGACTCTAGCACAGATACGCAGTATTTT. Its translation: CASSFDDSSTDTQYF.